This TCR beta chain stems from a study of CD4 T cells in relation to SARS-CoV-2 and coronaviruses. Study information: PBMCs were cultured with antigen for approximately nine days before TCR beta sequencing.

Naive and memory CD4+ T cells came from enriched cryopreserved PBMCs. Sequencing was performed with immunoSEQ multiplex PCR; in TCRdb, only in-frame clones are kept and a portion is missing. The sample includes 43,000 or so clones, roughly 82% seen only once; the top ten take approximately 1.5%. Turning to this clone: Its antigen is not known.

The germline CDR1 and CDR2 sequences are MDHEN and SYDVKM. The CDR3 extends over 14 amino acids. The V end was cut by 5 bases, the J end by 8 bases, with 16 bases between. The sequenced material came from naive CD4+ T cells from PBMCs, cultured in vitro. Specified subset: naive CD4+ T cells isolated by negative enrichment. This TCR derives from an adult with COVID-19. This chain links TRBV28 with TRBJ2-1; D unresolved. The CDR3 sequence: CASSRIRRADEQFF. CDR3 sequence (DNA): TGTGCCAGCAGTCGTATCCGTCGGGCCGATGAGCAGTTCTTC. The full variable domain, its missing parts supplied by reference TRBV28 and TRBJ2-1, is DVKVTQSSRYLVKRTGEKVFLECVQDMDHENMFWYRQDPGLGLRLIYFSYDVKMKEKGDIPEGYSVSREKKERFSLILESASTNQTSMYLCASSRIRRADEQFFGPGTRLTVL.